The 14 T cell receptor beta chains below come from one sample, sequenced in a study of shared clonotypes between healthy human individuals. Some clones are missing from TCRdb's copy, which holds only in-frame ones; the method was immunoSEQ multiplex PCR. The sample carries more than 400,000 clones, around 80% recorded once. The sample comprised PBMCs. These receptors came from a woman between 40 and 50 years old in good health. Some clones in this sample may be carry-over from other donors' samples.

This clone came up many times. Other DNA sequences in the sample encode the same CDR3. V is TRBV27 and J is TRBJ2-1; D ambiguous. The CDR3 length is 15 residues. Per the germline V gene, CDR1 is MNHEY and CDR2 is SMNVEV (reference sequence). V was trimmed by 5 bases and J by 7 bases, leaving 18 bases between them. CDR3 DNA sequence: TGTGCCAGCAGTCCCCGTGCCGCACTGGGGAATGAGCAGTTCTTC. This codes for CASSPRAALGNEQFF.

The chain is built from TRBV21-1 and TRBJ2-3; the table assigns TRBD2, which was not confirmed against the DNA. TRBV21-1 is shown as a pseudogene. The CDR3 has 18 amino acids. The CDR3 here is CASTPGLAGAGGTDTQYF. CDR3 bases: TGTGCCAGCACCCCGGGACTAGCGGGAGCGGGTGGCACAGATACGCAGTATTTT.

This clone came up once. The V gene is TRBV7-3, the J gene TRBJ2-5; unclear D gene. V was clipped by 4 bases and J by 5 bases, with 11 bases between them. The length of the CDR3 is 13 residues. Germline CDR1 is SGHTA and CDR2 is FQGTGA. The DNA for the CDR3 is TGTGCCAGCAGCTCTTCGGGCCCGGAGACCCAGTACTTC. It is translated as CASSSSGPETQYF.

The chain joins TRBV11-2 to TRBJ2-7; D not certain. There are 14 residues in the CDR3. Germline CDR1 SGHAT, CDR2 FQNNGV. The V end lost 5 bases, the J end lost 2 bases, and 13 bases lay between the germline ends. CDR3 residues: CASSPYTATYEQYF. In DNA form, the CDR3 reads TGTGCCAGCAGCCCCTATACGGCCACCTACGAGCAGTACTTC. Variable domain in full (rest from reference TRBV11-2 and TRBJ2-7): EAGVAQSPRYKIIEKRQSVAFWCNPISGHATLYWYQQILGQGPKLLIQFQNNGVVDDSQLPKDRFSAERLKGVDSTLKIQPAKLEDSAVYLCASSPYTATYEQYFGPGTRLTVT.

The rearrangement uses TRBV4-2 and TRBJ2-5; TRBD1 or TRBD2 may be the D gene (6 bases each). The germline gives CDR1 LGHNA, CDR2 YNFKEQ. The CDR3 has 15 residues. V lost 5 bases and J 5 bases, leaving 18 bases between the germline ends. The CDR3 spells CASSLGRGRQETQYF. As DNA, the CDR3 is TGTGCCAGCAGCTTAGGCCGGGGGCGGCAGGAGACCCAGTACTTC.

The CDR3 reads CASSSLADLYTDTQYF. Written as DNA, the CDR3 is TGTGCCAGCAGTTCGCTAGCGGACCTTTACACAGATACGCAGTATTTT. V gene TRBV27 combines with J gene TRBJ2-3; 7 bases line up with TRBD2. V lost 4 bases to trimming and J lost 2 bases; unmatched junction nucleotides: 9. Germline V lookup: CDR1 MNHEY, CDR2 SMNVEV (reference sequence). This CDR3 has 16 residues.

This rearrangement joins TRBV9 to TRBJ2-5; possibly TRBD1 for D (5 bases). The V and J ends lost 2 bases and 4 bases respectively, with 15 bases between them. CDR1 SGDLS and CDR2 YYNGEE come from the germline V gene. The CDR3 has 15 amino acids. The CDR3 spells CASSVQGFKGETQYF. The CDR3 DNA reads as TGTGCCAGCAGCGTCCAGGGTTTCAAAGGAGAGACCCAGTACTTC. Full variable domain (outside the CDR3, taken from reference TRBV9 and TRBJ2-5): DSGVTQTPKHLITATGQRVTLRCSPRSGDLSVYWYQQSLDQGLQFLIQYYNGEERAKGNILERFSAQQFPDLHSELNLSSLELGDSALYFCASSVQGFKGETQYFGPGTRLLVL.

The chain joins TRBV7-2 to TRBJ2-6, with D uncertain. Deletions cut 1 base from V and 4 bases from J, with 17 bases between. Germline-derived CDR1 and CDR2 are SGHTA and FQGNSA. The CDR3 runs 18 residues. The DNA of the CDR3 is TGTGCCAGCAGCTTAGATAGCCTCCCTCGGGCCGGGGCCAACGTCCTGACTTTC. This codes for CASSLDSLPRAGANVLTF.

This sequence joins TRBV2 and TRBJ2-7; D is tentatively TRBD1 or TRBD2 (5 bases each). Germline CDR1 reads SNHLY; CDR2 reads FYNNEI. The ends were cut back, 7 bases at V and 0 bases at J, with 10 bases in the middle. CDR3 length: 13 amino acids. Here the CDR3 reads CASKRGPSYEQYF. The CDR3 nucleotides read TGTGCCAGCAAACGGGGACCCTCCTACGAGCAGTACTTC.

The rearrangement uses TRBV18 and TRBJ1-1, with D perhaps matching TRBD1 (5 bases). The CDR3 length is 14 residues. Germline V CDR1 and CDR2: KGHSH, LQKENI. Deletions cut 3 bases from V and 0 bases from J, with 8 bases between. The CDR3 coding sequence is TGTGCCAGCTCACCGGGGCATATGAACACTGAAGCTTTCTTT. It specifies CASSPGHMNTEAFF.

Here the CDR3 DNA reads TGTGCCAGCAGTCGTCTTTTGGGAAGCGGCTACACCTTC. Translating gives CASSRLLGSGYTF. V gene TRBV6-5 combines with J gene TRBJ1-2; D unresolved. The CDR3 totals 13 residues. Between the trimmed V and J ends, which lost 5 bases and 8 bases, there was a span of 15 bases. Germline V gene data show CDR1 as MNHEY and CDR2 as SVGAGI.

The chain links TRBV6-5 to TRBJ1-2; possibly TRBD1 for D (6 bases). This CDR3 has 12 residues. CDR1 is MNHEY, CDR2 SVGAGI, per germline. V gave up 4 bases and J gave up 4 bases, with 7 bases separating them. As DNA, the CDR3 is TGTGCCAGCAGTTCGGACAGCTATGGCTACACCTTC. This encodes CASSSDSYGYTF.

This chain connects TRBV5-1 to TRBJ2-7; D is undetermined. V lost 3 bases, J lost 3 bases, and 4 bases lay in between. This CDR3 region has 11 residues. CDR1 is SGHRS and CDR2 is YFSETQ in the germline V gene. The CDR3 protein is CASSYNYEQYF. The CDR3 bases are TGCGCCAGCAGCTACAACTACGAGCAGTACTTC.

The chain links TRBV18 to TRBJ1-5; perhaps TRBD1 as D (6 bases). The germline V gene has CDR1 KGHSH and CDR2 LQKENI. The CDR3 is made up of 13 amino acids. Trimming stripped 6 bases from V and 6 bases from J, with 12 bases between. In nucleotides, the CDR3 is TGTGCCAGCTCCCCAGGGGAAAGTCAGCCCCAGCATTTT. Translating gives CASSPGESQPQHF.